This is a list of T cell receptor beta chains from one sample in a study of shared clonotypes between healthy human individuals. TCRdb's table, derived via immunoSEQ multiplex PCR, lists solely in-frame clones and lacks some. The table has some 2.1 million clones, 93% seen once. The sequenced sample was naive CD8+ T cells from PBMCs. The receptor source for this set is a young man in good health. Some clones in this sample may be carry-over from other donors' samples. Both conserved end residues are part of each CDR3. A D gene is named only where the DNA matches it firmly. Clone size appears in some rows only: once, few, many, or a class for an expanded clone.

>-|-|TRBV25-1|TRBJ2-3
TGTGCCAGCAGTGAAGTAGTTACGCAGTATTTT
CASSEVVTQYF
>-|-|TRBV2|TRBJ2-2
TGTGCCAGCAGTGGGACGCTAGTCGGGGAGCTGTTTTTT
CASSGTLVGELFF
>-|-|TRBV7-9|TRBJ1-3
TGTGCCAGCAGCCTCTTAGGACAGCCTGGAAACACCATATATTTT
CASSLLGQPGNTIYF
>-|-|TRBV9|TRBJ2-3
TGTGCCAGCAGCAGGGAGGTCGATACGCAGTATTTT
CASSREVDTQYF
>-|-|TRBV5-6|TRBJ1-2
TGTGCCAGCAGCACGGGGGCGCAGGGTGGCTACACCTTC
CASSTGAQGGYTF
>-|TRBD2|TRBV28|TRBJ2-7
TGTGCCAGCAGTCTCAGGGGTACCGGGAGGGCCCTCTACTTC
CASSLRGTGRALYF
>-|-|TRBV5-5|TRBJ2-7
TGTGCCAGCACCCGGCAGGGGCGGTCCTACGAGCAGTACTTC
CASTRQGRSYEQYF
>-|-|TRBV2|TRBJ2-7
TGTGCCAGCAGTGTCGGGTTTGGCTACGAGCAGTACTTC
CASSVGFGYEQYF
>-|TRBD1|TRBV4-1|TRBJ2-7
TGCGCCAGCAGCCAGGAAATCGGGACAGGGTTCCCCAAGCAGTACTTC
CASSQEIGTGFPKQYF
>-|TRBD1|TRBV7-9|TRBJ2-5
TGTGCCAGCAGCTCGGCGTGGGACAGCCAAGAGACCCAGTACTTC
CASSSAWDSQETQYF
>-|-|TRBV7-9|TRBJ2-7
TGTGCCAGCAGGCGCGGAACAGGGAGGGTCATCGAGCAGTACTTC
CASRRGTGRVIEQYF
>-|-|TRBV4-1|TRBJ1-5
TGCGCCAGCAGCCAAGAAGCTCCTGGTGGCGCAGGAAATCAGCCCCAGCATTTT
CASSQEAPGGAGNQPQHF
>-|-|TRBV6-5|TRBJ2-1
TGTGCCAGCAGTCAGGGGGGCTATGAGCAGTTCTTC
CASSQGGYEQFF
>-|-|TRBV6-5|TRBJ1-5
TGTGCCAGCAGGCCGGTGGCCCCGGGGGATCAGCCCCAGCATTTT
CASRPVAPGDQPQHF
>-|-|TRBV28|TRBJ1-5
TGTGCCAGCAGTTACAATCAGCCCCAGCATTTT
CASSYNQPQHF
>once|TRBD1|TRBV10-3|TRBJ2-4
TGTGCCATCAGCGGGGACAGAAGACTAGCCAAAAACATTCAGTACTTC
CAISGDRRLAKNIQYF
>-|-|TRBV5-6|TRBJ2-1
TGTGCCAGCAGCTTGGGATCTAGTTACAATGAGCAGTTCTTC
CASSLGSSYNEQFF
>-|-|TRBV7-9|TRBJ1-2
TGTGCCAGCAGCTTAGCGCGGGGGTATGGCTACACCTTC
CASSLARGYGYTF
>-|-|TRBV25-1|TRBJ2-7
TGTGCCAGCAGTGAAGGTTTAGGGCCGGGGTACGAGCAGTACTTC
CASSEGLGPGYEQYF
>once|TRBD1|TRBV10-3|TRBJ2-1
TGTGCCATCAGGGGAACAGGGGAGAATGAGCAGTTCTTC
CAIRGTGENEQFF
>-|-|TRBV19|TRBJ1-5
TGTGCCAGTACAGATAGCAATCAGCCCCAGCATTTT
CASTDSNQPQHF
>-|-|TRBV9|TRBJ2-3
TGTGCCAGCAGCGTAGGGAATAGCACAGATACGCAGTATTTT
CASSVGNSTDTQYF
>-|TRBD1|TRBV5-1|TRBJ2-7
TGCGCCAGCAGCTGGGACTACGACAGGGGGATTTCCTACGAGCAGTACTTC
CASSWDYDRGISYEQYF
>-|-|TRBV28|TRBJ1-5
TGTGCCAGCAGTGCCAGGGATAGCAATCAGCCCCAGCATTTT
CASSARDSNQPQHF
>-|-|TRBV6-1|TRBJ1-2
TGTGCCAGCAGTGAATTCCAGTCTAACTATGGCTACACCTTC
CASSEFQSNYGYTF
>-|TRBD2|TRBV29-1|TRBJ2-7
TGCAGCGTTGGAATTCCGGGCGGGAGGGCCCCCGAGCAGTACTTC
CSVGIPGGRAPEQYF
>-|-|TRBV6-5|TRBJ2-7
TGTGCCAGCATGAACATTTTTTACGAGCAGTACTTC
CASMNIFYEQYF
>-|-|TRBV2|TRBJ1-1
TGTGCCAGCAGTGATAGGAAAAACACTGAAGCTTTCTTT
CASSDRKNTEAFF
>-|-|TRBV7-3|TRBJ2-1
TGTGCCAGCAGCGGCGATTACAATGAGCAGTTCTTC
CASSGDYNEQFF
>-|-|TRBV9|TRBJ2-3
TGTGCCAGCAGCGTATCCTTCGGTGGACCTACTAGCACAGATACGCAGTATTTT
CASSVSFGGPTSTDTQYF
>-|TRBD2|TRBV11-3|TRBJ2-1
TGTGCCAGCAGCTCACCGGGACTAGCGGACAATGAGCAGTTCTTC
CASSSPGLADNEQFF
>-|-|TRBV5-4|TRBJ2-7
TGTGCCAGCAGCTTGGATTGGGGTCCCGAGCAGTACTTC
CASSLDWGPEQYF
>-|-|TRBV28|TRBJ2-7
TGTGCCAGCAGTTTCCTATCTGGGGGCCCCCTCGAGCAGTACTTC
CASSFLSGGPLEQYF
>-|TRBD2|TRBV19|TRBJ2-5
TGTGCCAGTAGTCCTCGATCGGGACTAGCAAGCGAGACCCAGTACTTC
CASSPRSGLASETQYF
>-|TRBD2|TRBV29-1|TRBJ2-1
TGCAGCGTGAAGACTAGCGGGGTCGAGCAGTTCTTC
CSVKTSGVEQFF
>once|-|TRBV14|TRBJ1-2
TGTGCCAGCAGCCAAGACCGACAGGTTTTTGGCTACACCTTC
CASSQDRQVFGYTF
>-|TRBD2|TRBV13|TRBJ2-5
TGTGCCAGCAGCTTAGTGCCCACTAGCGGGAGGGACCAAGAGACCCAGTACTTC
CASSLVPTSGRDQETQYF
>-|-|TRBV11-3|TRBJ2-2
TGTGCCAGCAGCTTAGCCGTAGGGGGAGGATTTACCGGGGAGCTGTTTTTT
CASSLAVGGGFTGELFF
>-|-|TRBV10-1|TRBJ2-1
TGCGCCAGTTGCCCCTCGCGCGCTTGTCATTTAGATGAGCAGTTCTTC
CASCPSRACHLDEQFF
>once|-|TRBV6-5|TRBJ1-6
TGTGCCAGCAGTTACGGGCAGGAGTTATTCACCCTCCACTTT
CASSYGQELFTLHF
>-|TRBD2|TRBV7-8|TRBJ2-7
TGTGCCAGCAGCTTAGATAGGGCGGGAGATCTCTACGAGCAGTACTTC
CASSLDRAGDLYEQYF
>-|-|TRBV7-9|TRBJ2-5
TGTGCCAGCAACTTCCAGGGTCAAGAGACCCAGTACTTC
CASNFQGQETQYF
>-|TRBD1|TRBV2|TRBJ1-1
TGTGCCAGCAGGTCGACGGGACAGGGGAGGTCTGAAGCTTTCTTT
CASRSTGQGRSEAFF
>-|-|TRBV10-3|TRBJ2-2
TGTGCCATTTTTGATGAGGCCACCGGGGAGCTGTTTTTT
CAIFDEATGELFF
>-|-|TRBV5-4|TRBJ1-1
TGTGCCAGCAGCTTGGGGGATAGGGACACTGAAGCTTTCTTT
CASSLGDRDTEAFF
>-|TRBD2|TRBV28|TRBJ2-1
TGTGCCAGCAGTTTATCGACTAGCGGACGGGCTTGGGGGTTCTATGAGCAGTTCTTC
CASSLSTSGRAWGFYEQFF
>-|-|TRBV6-5|TRBJ1-6
TGTGCCAGCAGTTACTCAGGAAATAATTCACCCCTCCACTTT
CASSYSGNNSPLHF
>few|-|TRBV30|TRBJ1-1
TGTGCCTGGAACACACGGGGGGTCCCGGAAGCTTTCTTT
CAWNTRGVPEAFF
>-|-|TRBV7-6|TRBJ2-7
TGTGCCAGCAGCTTCGAAGGTGTCCTCGAGCAGTACTTC
CASSFEGVLEQYF
>-|-|TRBV27|TRBJ2-5
TGTGCCAGCAGCCCAGGCGCGTCACCGACCCAGTACTTC
CASSPGASPTQYF
>-|TRBD2|TRBV27|TRBJ2-7
TGTGCCAGCAGTAGGTCACTAGCGCCGCTCGCCTACGAGCAGTACTTC
CASSRSLAPLAYEQYF
>-|-|TRBV4-1|TRBJ2-5
TGCGCCACCAGGGGGGTTGGGCAGGGCGAGACCCAGTACTTC
CATRGVGQGETQYF
>-|-|TRBV11-2|TRBJ1-6
TGTGCCAGCAGCCTTCTAACCCTTCCCAATTCACCCCTCCACTTT
CASSLLTLPNSPLHF
>-|-|TRBV7-9|TRBJ2-1
TGTGCCAGCAGCCCGGGGCCAGAGCAGTTCTTC
CASSPGPEQFF
>-|-|TRBV7-6|TRBJ2-7
TGTGCCAGCAGCTTAACACAGCCCGGGAACGAGCAGTACTTC
CASSLTQPGNEQYF
>-|-|TRBV28|TRBJ2-2
TGTGCCAGTTTGGGACAGAACACCGGGGAGCTGTTTTTT
CASLGQNTGELFF